A single sample is the source of the 10 T cell receptor beta chains below, sequenced in a study of blood T cell repertoires in COVID-19. Method: immunoSEQ multiplex PCR; TCRdb's copy keeps in-frame clones and lacks some. Among 29,000 or so clones listed, approximately 80% were seen once. The sequenced material came from peripheral blood. The receptors shown here come from a woman aged 65 to 85 with acute or convalescent COVID-19.

The chain joins TRBV27 to TRBJ2-7, with 10 bases identical to TRBD2. The CDR3 loop spans 17 amino acids. The junction had 12 bases not matched to a gene; V was cut back by 6 bases and J by 1 base. Germline V lookup: CDR1 MNHEY, CDR2 SMNVEV (reference sequence). Here the CDR3 reads CASSPRRLAGISYEQYF. Here the CDR3 DNA reads TGTGCCAGCAGCCCCCGCCGACTAGCGGGTATTTCCTACGAGCAGTACTTC.

In this sample, this clone turned up a few times. The chain is built from TRBV6-5 and TRBJ2-2, with 7 bases lining up with TRBD1. V gave up 8 bases and J gave up 5 bases; unmatched junction bases: 2. The CDR3 sequence is 12 residues long. Germline V lookup: CDR1 MNHEY, CDR2 SVGAGI. CDR3 in amino acids: CASGRGTGELFF. CDR3 in DNA: TGTGCCAGCGGCAGGGGGACCGGGGAGCTGTTTTTT.

V is TRBV28 and J is TRBJ2-7; 9 bases fit TRBD1. The CDR3 is made up of 13 amino acids. Germline CDR1 reads MDHEN; CDR2 reads SYDVKM. J was trimmed by 11 bases and V by 2 bases; bases with no gene match: 7. CDR3 amino acids: CASSLGRQGEKYF. CDR3 bases: TGTGCCAGCAGTTTAGGGAGACAGGGGGAAAAGTACTTC.

The table lists this clone with a count of one. The chain has TRBV15 and TRBJ2-7; D may be TRBD1 (5 bases). Germline CDR1 LNHNV, CDR2 YYDKDF (reference sequence). Trimming cost V 4 bases and J 5 bases, with 15 bases left between them. CDR3 length: 14 residues. The DNA of the CDR3 is TGTGCCACCAGCACCCGTGGTGGGGCTCACGAGCAGTACTTC. The encoded protein is CATSTRGGAHEQYF.

The chain links TRBV6-1 to TRBJ2-7; 8 nucleotides agree with TRBD2. The CDR3 extends over 14 amino acids. Germline CDR1 and CDR2: MNHNS and SASEGT. V was clipped by 2 bases and J by 3 bases; unmatched bases: 3. CDR3 coding DNA: TGTGCCAGCAGTGAACTGAGCGGGAGCTACGAGCAGTACTTC. Translated: CASSELSGSYEQYF.

This sequence joins TRBV27 and TRBJ2-1; 8 bases align to TRBD2. Trimming at V came to 2 bases and at J to 6 bases, leaving 9 bases not matched to a gene. Germline V gives CDR1 MNHEY, CDR2 SMNVEV (reference sequence). This CDR3 has 16 amino acids. Here the CDR3 reads CASSLGTRLDFNEQFF. The DNA of the CDR3 is TGTGCCAGCAGTTTAGGGACTAGGCTTGATTTCAATGAGCAGTTCTTC.

This clone was counted a few times. CDR3 bases: TGTGCCAGCAGTGCAGGCTCGGGGATATCTAACTATGGCTACACCTTC. Translating gives CASSAGSGISNYGYTF. J is TRBJ1-2 and V is TRBV2; D unclear. Trimming cost V 4 bases and J 0 bases, with 15 bases left between them. Germline V CDR1 and CDR2: SNHLY, FYNNEI. The CDR3 runs 16 residues.

This chain uses TRBV7-9 with TRBJ2-3; 12 nucleotides line up with TRBD2. Germline V gene lookup returns CDR1 SEHNR and CDR2 FQNEAQ (reference sequence). With 1 base clipped from V and 6 bases from J, the junction kept 5 bases outside the gene matches. The CDR3 length is 16 residues. The CDR3 region has the DNA TGTGCCAGCAGCTTAGGACCCACTAGCGGGAGGGATACGCAGTATTTT. Amino acids: CASSLGPTSGRDTQYF. Full variable domain (remainder filled in from reference TRBV7-9 and TRBJ2-3): DTGVSQNPRHKITKRGQNVTFRCDPISEHNRLYWYRQTLGQGPEFLTYFQNEAQLEKSRLLSDRFSAERPKGSFSTLEIQRTEQGDSAMYLCASSLGPTSGRDTQYFGPGTRLTVL.

This clone occurred once. The chain is built from TRBV2 and TRBJ2-1; D not certain. V was shortened by 8 bases and J by 0 bases, with 8 bases between the two germline ends. The CDR3 sequence is 13 residues long. CDR1 is SNHLY, CDR2 FYNNEI, per germline. CDR3: CASGRSSYNEQFF. The CDR3 nucleotides are TGTGCCAGCGGGCGAAGCTCCTACAATGAGCAGTTCTTC.

V is TRBV29-1 and J is TRBJ1-1, with 7 nucleotides matching TRBD1. Unmatched junction bases numbered 12, after V lost 7 bases and J lost 4 bases. CDR1 SQVTM and CDR2 ANQGSEA come from the germline V gene. This CDR3 comprises 14 residues. This CDR3 reads CSARMGQRLTEAFF. The DNA of the CDR3 is TGCAGCGCGAGAATGGGACAGAGGCTCACTGAAGCTTTCTTT.